This is a list of T cell receptor beta chains from one sample in a study of blood T cell repertoires in COVID-19. Assay used: immunoSEQ multiplex PCR; TCRdb lists only in-frame clones, some missing. The sample yields some 93,000 clones, roughly 90% seen once. The sample was peripheral blood. These receptors all come from a woman of 80 years or more with acute or convalescent COVID-19. Each CDR3 is given with its conserved first and last residue. D genes are given only for firm matches. Size tells how often a clone was seen (once, few, many) or the class of an expanded clone, and some rows leave it out.

CDR3nt: TGTGCCATTAGACGGGAGGTGAACACTGAAGCTTTCTTT; CDR3aa: CAIRREVNTEAFF; j_gene: TRBJ1-1; abundance: -; v_gene: TRBV6-6; d_gene: -
CDR3nt: TGTGCCAGCAGCCCCACCGGGACAGGGACCTACGAGCAGTACTTC; CDR3aa: CASSPTGTGTYEQYF; j_gene: TRBJ2-7; abundance: -; v_gene: TRBV13; d_gene: TRBD1
CDR3nt: TGTGCCAGCAGCCGGGCCGACCAAGAGACCCAGTACTTC; CDR3aa: CASSRADQETQYF; j_gene: TRBJ2-5; abundance: -; v_gene: TRBV4-2; d_gene: -
CDR3nt: TGTGCCAGCAGCAAATATACCCACCAGGGACAACCTTTGGCCTTTACTGGGGCCAACGTCCTGACTTTC; CDR3aa: CASSKYTHQGQPLAFTGANVLTF; j_gene: TRBJ2-6; abundance: -; v_gene: TRBV21-1; d_gene: -
CDR3nt: TGTGCCAGCAGTTATGCTTCGGGCAATCAGCCCCAGCATTTT; CDR3aa: CASSYASGNQPQHF; j_gene: TRBJ1-5; abundance: -; v_gene: TRBV7-8; d_gene: -
CDR3nt: TGTGCCAGCAGCTTAACCGGGGGGGCCGCCAATGAGCAGTTCTTC; CDR3aa: CASSLTGGAANEQFF; j_gene: TRBJ2-1; abundance: -; v_gene: TRBV7-3; d_gene: TRBD2
CDR3nt: TGTGCCAGCGGGACAGCCTTCGAGCAGTACTTC; CDR3aa: CASGTAFEQYF; j_gene: TRBJ2-7; abundance: -; v_gene: TRBV19; d_gene: TRBD1
CDR3nt: TGCGCCAGCAGCTTCCAACTAGCGGGAGGGGCCGGGGAGCTGTTTTTT; CDR3aa: CASSFQLAGGAGELFF; j_gene: TRBJ2-2; abundance: -; v_gene: TRBV5-1; d_gene: TRBD2
CDR3nt: TGTGCCAGCAGCTTGACCGGGCCCCAGGGAGATACGCAGTATTTT; CDR3aa: CASSLTGPQGDTQYF; j_gene: TRBJ2-3; abundance: once; v_gene: TRBV7-8; d_gene: -
CDR3nt: TGCAGTGCTAGTGGGGGGCCTTATGAAAAACTGTTTTTT; CDR3aa: CSASGGPYEKLFF; j_gene: TRBJ1-4; abundance: -; v_gene: TRBV20-1; d_gene: -
CDR3nt: TGTGCCAGCAGCAGGGGTACCGGGACTAGCGGGGGGGTCTACAATGAGCAGTTCTTC; CDR3aa: CASSRGTGTSGGVYNEQFF; j_gene: TRBJ2-1; abundance: -; v_gene: TRBV7-6; d_gene: TRBD2
CDR3nt: TGCGCCAGCACCGAGACAGGTTCTAACTATGGCTACACCTTC; CDR3aa: CASTETGSNYGYTF; j_gene: TRBJ1-2; abundance: -; v_gene: TRBV5-1; d_gene: -
CDR3nt: TGTGCCAGCAGCTTTACAGGGAACACTGAAGCTTTCTTT; CDR3aa: CASSFTGNTEAFF; j_gene: TRBJ1-1; abundance: -; v_gene: TRBV7-6; d_gene: -
CDR3nt: TGTGCCAGCTCACCTCTGGGGAGCGGGGGCGAAGAGACCCAGTACTTC; CDR3aa: CASSPLGSGGEETQYF; j_gene: TRBJ2-5; abundance: -; v_gene: TRBV18; d_gene: TRBD2
CDR3nt: TGTGCCAGTAGTTTGGGACAGGGCAACTATGGCTACACCTTC; CDR3aa: CASSLGQGNYGYTF; j_gene: TRBJ1-2; abundance: -; v_gene: TRBV19; d_gene: TRBD1
CDR3nt: TGTGCCAGCAGCTCGACTAGCGGGGGGAGGGGAGAGACCCAGTACTTC; CDR3aa: CASSSTSGGRGETQYF; j_gene: TRBJ2-5; abundance: -; v_gene: TRBV13; d_gene: TRBD2
CDR3nt: TGTGCCACCTATCCGGAGGGGAAGAACACTGAAGCTTTCTTT; CDR3aa: CATYPEGKNTEAFF; j_gene: TRBJ1-1; abundance: -; v_gene: TRBV2; d_gene: -
CDR3nt: TGTGCCAGCAGCTATCTAGCGGGGGCCTCCGAGCAGTACTTC; CDR3aa: CASSYLAGASEQYF; j_gene: TRBJ2-7; abundance: -; v_gene: TRBV7-3; d_gene: TRBD2
CDR3nt: TGCAGCGTAGCGGGGGGGCATTCAACAGATACGCAGTATTTT; CDR3aa: CSVAGGHSTDTQYF; j_gene: TRBJ2-3; abundance: -; v_gene: TRBV29-1; d_gene: TRBD2
CDR3nt: TGCAGCGTTATCGGACAGGGGGCAGACTATGGCTACACCTTC; CDR3aa: CSVIGQGADYGYTF; j_gene: TRBJ1-2; abundance: -; v_gene: TRBV29-1; d_gene: TRBD1
CDR3nt: TGTGCCAGCTCACCACCGACAGGGGGCGCCAACACCGGGGAGCTGTTTTTT; CDR3aa: CASSPPTGGANTGELFF; j_gene: TRBJ2-2; abundance: few; v_gene: TRBV18; d_gene: TRBD1
CDR3nt: TGTGCCAGCAGTGAGAGGGCAGATCGGACCTACGAGCAGTACTTC; CDR3aa: CASSERADRTYEQYF; j_gene: TRBJ2-7; abundance: -; v_gene: TRBV6-1; d_gene: -
CDR3nt: TGCGCCAGCAGCTTGTCCGACAAGGAGCAGTTCTTC; CDR3aa: CASSLSDKEQFF; j_gene: TRBJ2-1; abundance: -; v_gene: TRBV5-1; d_gene: -
CDR3nt: TGTGCCAGCAGTGAAGGACTAGCGGGGGGGCCCAGGGAGACCCAGTACTTC; CDR3aa: CASSEGLAGGPRETQYF; j_gene: TRBJ2-5; abundance: -; v_gene: TRBV2; d_gene: TRBD2
CDR3nt: TGTGCCAGCAGCGTAGGGGCAGAAAGCTCCTACGAGCAGTACTTC; CDR3aa: CASSVGAESSYEQYF; j_gene: TRBJ2-7; abundance: -; v_gene: TRBV9; d_gene: -
CDR3nt: TGCGCCAGCACCCCGGGACAGGGCCCCTACGAGCAGTACTTC; CDR3aa: CASTPGQGPYEQYF; j_gene: TRBJ2-7; abundance: -; v_gene: TRBV10-1; d_gene: TRBD1
CDR3nt: TGTGCCTGGAGTACAACAGGGGCCCAGACCCAGTACTTC; CDR3aa: CAWSTTGAQTQYF; j_gene: TRBJ2-5; abundance: -; v_gene: TRBV30; d_gene: TRBD1
CDR3nt: TGCGCCAGCAGTCGACAGGGGGCCCCTAGCACAGATACGCAGTATTTT; CDR3aa: CASSRQGAPSTDTQYF; j_gene: TRBJ2-3; abundance: -; v_gene: TRBV23-1; d_gene: TRBD1
CDR3nt: TGTGCCAGCTCGTACAGGGGTAGCTACACCTTC; CDR3aa: CASSYRGSYTF; j_gene: TRBJ1-2; abundance: -; v_gene: TRBV12-3/TRBV12-4; d_gene: TRBD1
CDR3nt: TGTGCCAGCAGCCCGAGTTCCTATGGCTACACCTTC; CDR3aa: CASSPSSYGYTF; j_gene: TRBJ1-2; abundance: -; v_gene: TRBV14; d_gene: -
CDR3nt: TGTGCCAGCAGCCCCGGGGACTTTTCCTACGAGCAGTACTTC; CDR3aa: CASSPGDFSYEQYF; j_gene: TRBJ2-7; abundance: -; v_gene: TRBV3-1/TRBV3-2; d_gene: -
CDR3nt: TGTGCCAGCAGCCAAGAACAGGGGGGTGAAAAACTGTTTTTT; CDR3aa: CASSQEQGGEKLFF; j_gene: TRBJ1-4; abundance: -; v_gene: TRBV3-1/TRBV3-2; d_gene: TRBD1
CDR3nt: TGCGCCAGCACCGGACCACAAAGGGGTGGAACTGAAGCTTTCTTT; CDR3aa: CASTGPQRGGTEAFF; j_gene: TRBJ1-1; abundance: -; v_gene: TRBV5-1; d_gene: -
CDR3nt: TGCGCCAGCAGCTTGCAGGGGGCGACCTACGAGCAGTACTTC; CDR3aa: CASSLQGATYEQYF; j_gene: TRBJ2-7; abundance: -; v_gene: TRBV5-1; d_gene: TRBD1
CDR3nt: TGTGCCAGCAGGGACGCGAGGCAGGGTAGCAATCAGCCCCAGCATTTT; CDR3aa: CASRDARQGSNQPQHF; j_gene: TRBJ1-5; abundance: -; v_gene: TRBV2; d_gene: -
CDR3nt: TGTGCCAGCAGCTTAACCAGCTACAATGAGCAGTTCTTC; CDR3aa: CASSLTSYNEQFF; j_gene: TRBJ2-1; abundance: -; v_gene: TRBV7-3; d_gene: -
CDR3nt: TGCGCCAGCTCAATTACAGATACGCAGTATTTT; CDR3aa: CASSITDTQYF; j_gene: TRBJ2-3; abundance: -; v_gene: TRBV5-1; d_gene: -
CDR3nt: TGTGCCAGCAGTCTCGACAGGGGCTATGGCTACACCTTC; CDR3aa: CASSLDRGYGYTF; j_gene: TRBJ1-2; abundance: -; v_gene: TRBV6-5; d_gene: TRBD1
CDR3nt: TGTGCCAGCATCGGGGGGGCTGGCAATCAGCCCCAGCATTTT; CDR3aa: CASIGGAGNQPQHF; j_gene: TRBJ1-5; abundance: few; v_gene: TRBV6-5; d_gene: -
CDR3nt: TGCGCCAGCAGCTCGCAGGGGTCCTATGGCTACACCTTC; CDR3aa: CASSSQGSYGYTF; j_gene: TRBJ1-2; abundance: -; v_gene: TRBV5-1; d_gene: -
CDR3nt: TGTGCCACCAGTGGGACAGGAGAAACGAACGAGCAGTACTTC; CDR3aa: CATSGTGETNEQYF; j_gene: TRBJ2-7; abundance: -; v_gene: TRBV24-1; d_gene: TRBD1
CDR3nt: TGTGCCAGCACCAACGGAGTCCCTGAAGCTTTCTTT; CDR3aa: CASTNGVPEAFF; j_gene: TRBJ1-1; abundance: -; v_gene: TRBV12-3/TRBV12-4; d_gene: -
CDR3nt: TGTGCCAGCAGCTCCCGAGACAGGGTAGGAAATCAGCCCCAGCATTTT; CDR3aa: CASSSRDRVGNQPQHF; j_gene: TRBJ1-5; abundance: -; v_gene: TRBV7-3; d_gene: TRBD1
CDR3nt: TGTGCCAGTTTTTTCCCGCGCGGCGGCATTCCCCCCGGGAATTCACCCCTCCACTTT; CDR3aa: CASFFPRGGIPPGNSPLHF; j_gene: TRBJ1-6; abundance: -; v_gene: TRBV19; d_gene: -
CDR3nt: TGTGCCAGCAGCCCCGGGACAGATCGCACAGATACGCAGTATTTT; CDR3aa: CASSPGTDRTDTQYF; j_gene: TRBJ2-3; abundance: once; v_gene: TRBV7-9; d_gene: TRBD1
CDR3nt: TGCAGCGTTGGCCCCGGGACAGGGGGCGATGGCTACACCTTC; CDR3aa: CSVGPGTGGDGYTF; j_gene: TRBJ1-2; abundance: few; v_gene: TRBV29-1; d_gene: TRBD1